These 17 T cell receptor beta chains were sequenced from one sample in a study of cytomegalovirus exposure and HLA in healthy donors. The study ran its PCR with 60 Vbeta and 13 Jbeta primers. Sequencing used immunoSEQ multiplex PCR; TCRdb keeps in-frame clones, though not all of them. The data show some 130,000 clones, with about three quarters seen just once and 1% held by the top ten. Sequenced sample: PBMCs. The receptors originated from a human donor in good health.

J is TRBJ1-2 and V is TRBV6-6, with D unclear. Per the germline V gene, CDR1 is MNHNY and CDR2 is SVGAGI (reference sequence). The CDR3 runs 12 residues. V dropped 2 bases and J dropped 3 bases, with 4 bases sitting between them. The DNA for the CDR3 is TGTGCCAGCAGTTACAGAGACTATGGCTACACCTTC. Its translation is CASSYRDYGYTF.

This chain uses TRBV18 with TRBJ1-6, with unresolved D. V gave up 5 bases and J gave up 7 bases, with 12 bases separating them. The V gene's germline CDR1 is KGHSH and CDR2 LQKENI. The CDR3 is 14 residues long. The CDR3 sequence is CASSFAGLNSPLHF. CDR3 DNA sequence: TGTGCCAGCTCATTTGCCGGACTAAATTCACCCCTCCACTTT.

This chain links TRBV7-9 with TRBJ2-1, with 14 bases fitting TRBD2. V dropped 5 bases and J dropped 5; count of bases not matched to a gene: 5. Germline V gene data show CDR1 as SEHNR and CDR2 as FQNEAQ (reference sequence). The CDR3 is 16 amino acids. This chain's CDR3 is CASSRTSGGPHNEQFF. The CDR3 DNA reads TGTGCCAGCAGCCGGACTAGCGGGGGGCCACACAATGAGCAGTTCTTC.

The chain recombines TRBV6-5 with TRBJ2-2, with a weak D call TRBD1 (8 bases). CDR1 and CDR2 (germline): MNHEY, SVGAGI. The length of the CDR3 is 15 residues. V was cut by 0 bases and J by 5 bases, with 10 bases left in between. CDR3 DNA sequence: TGTGCCAGCAGTTACTCACAGGGGGGGACCGGGGAGCTGTTTTTT. It specifies CASSYSQGGTGELFF.

This chain uses TRBV27 with TRBJ1-1, with TRBD1 matching over 10 bases. The CDR3 length is 14 residues. The junction had 11 bases not matched to a gene; V was cut back by 9 bases and J by 7 bases. CDR1 MNHEY and CDR2 SMNVEV come from the germline V gene (reference sequence). CDR3 coding DNA: TGTGCCAGTAGGGGACAGGGGTCTGGAGGTGAAGCTTTCTTT. Translation gives CASRGQGSGGEAFF.

In this sample, this clone turned up once. This sequence joins TRBV6-4 and TRBJ2-2; maybe TRBD2 (6 bases). This CDR3 is 17 amino acids long. With 4 bases removed from V and 3 bases from J, the gap between germline ends came to 18 bases. Germline V gene sequence: CDR1 MRHNA, CDR2 SNTAGT. The DNA for the CDR3 is TGTGCCAGCAGTGGCCAAGCTGGGGGAGGCTACACCGGGGAGCTGTTTTTT. It encodes CASSGQAGGGYTGELFF.

The chain uses TRBV12-5 and TRBJ1-5, with unresolved D. In germline, CDR1 is LGHNT, CDR2 FRNRAP. V lost 1 base and J 0 bases, leaving 7 bases between the germline ends. This CDR3 is built from 15 residues. CDR3 loop: CASGLGGFSNQPQHF. CDR3 nucleotides: TGTGCTAGTGGTTTGGGCGGATTTAGCAATCAGCCCCAGCATTTT.

This clone was recorded only once. The rearrangement links TRBV28 to TRBJ2-1; TRBD2 aligns across 16 bases. The CDR3 consists of 17 residues. Germline CDR1 reads MDHEN; CDR2 reads SYDVKM. V shed 3 bases and J 8 bases; nucleotides not matched to a gene: 7. CDR3 residues: CASSFWGTSGGADEQFF. As DNA, the CDR3 is TGTGCCAGCAGTTTTTGGGGGACTAGCGGGGGGGCGGATGAGCAGTTCTTC.

This clone has just one count. The rearrangement joins TRBV28 to TRBJ2-7; 7 bases fit TRBD2. The junction had 15 bases not matched to a gene; V was cut back by 7 bases and J by 6 bases. Germline CDR1 and CDR2: MDHEN and SYDVKM. The CDR3 loop spans 15 amino acids. DNA of the CDR3: TGTGCCAGCATCATTATCTGGGGGGGAGGTCGCGAGCAGTACTTC. It translates to CASIIIWGGGREQYF.

The rearrangement uses TRBV7-9 and TRBJ2-5, with a weak D call TRBD1 (5 bases). With 5 bases removed from V and 4 bases from J, the gap between germline ends came to 14 bases. The CDR3 covers 14 residues. The V gene's germline CDR1 is SEHNR and CDR2 FQNEAQ (reference sequence). CDR3 region: CASSTRVGLETQYF. DNA for the CDR3: TGTGCCAGCAGCACCAGGGTGGGCCTAGAGACCCAGTACTTC.

The chain joins TRBV2 to TRBJ1-6, with 9 bases matching TRBD1. CDR3 length equals 16 residues. V shed 9 bases, J shed 10 bases, and the junction held 16 bases outside the gene matches. Germline V lookup: CDR1 SNHLY, CDR2 FYNNEI. Written as DNA, the CDR3 is TGTGCCAGTAGATCACCAACGGGACAGGGAAACTCACCCCTCCACTTT. As protein: CASRSPTGQGNSPLHF.

This chain uses TRBV6-5 with TRBJ2-5, with 10 bases fitting TRBD1. The V gene end was trimmed by 2 bases and the J gene end by 5 bases; junction bases not matched to a gene: 5. This CDR3 has 15 amino acids. Looked up from germline, CDR1 is MNHEY and CDR2 is SVGAGI. CDR3 DNA: TGTGCCAGCAGTTACGGGACAGGGGTAGGGGAGACCCAGTACTTC. This codes for CASSYGTGVGETQYF.

The CDR3: CASNADQETQYF. The CDR3 bases are TGTGCCAGTAACGCGGACCAAGAGACCCAGTACTTC. This rearrangement joins TRBV19 to TRBJ2-5, with D unclear. V lost 7 bases and J lost 0, with 6 bases in between. Germline values: CDR1 LNHDA, CDR2 SQIVND (reference sequence). The CDR3 has 12 amino acids.

The rearrangement joins TRBV5-1 to TRBJ2-3; 13 bases are a match to TRBD2. This CDR3 comprises 16 residues. The V and J ends lost 0 bases and 6 bases, in that order; junction bases with no gene match: 4. The germline CDR1 and CDR2 sequences are SGHRS and YFSETQ. The chain's CDR3 is CASSLGTSGGVDTQYF. CDR3 nucleotides: TGCGCCAGCAGCTTGGGGACTAGCGGGGGAGTGGATACGCAGTATTTT.

The chain carries TRBV27 and TRBJ1-1, with TRBD1 matching over 7 bases. The germline gives CDR1 MNHEY, CDR2 SMNVEV (reference sequence). With 0 bases clipped from V and 4 bases from J, the junction kept 8 bases outside the gene matches. The CDR3 runs to 16 residues. The CDR3 reads CASSLSIPGGSTEAFF. The DNA of the CDR3 is TGTGCCAGCAGTTTATCGATTCCAGGGGGAAGCACTGAAGCTTTCTTT.

The chain has TRBV18 and TRBJ2-1; D is perhaps TRBD2 (5 bases). Germline CDR1 is KGHSH and CDR2 is LQKENI. V dropped 3 bases and J dropped 9 bases, with 21 bases sitting between them. This CDR3 has 16 amino acids. CDR3 sequence: CASSPGSTSSLGEQFF. DNA for the CDR3: TGTGCCAGCTCACCCGGGTCTACTAGTTCCCTCGGTGAGCAGTTCTTC.

The V call is TRBV2, the J call TRBJ1-6; 7 bases align to TRBD1. The CDR3 length is 14 residues. Germline lookup yields CDR1 SNHLY and CDR2 FYNNEI. Trimming took 6 bases from V and 9 from J; bases not matched to a gene: 8. For the CDR3, the DNA is TGTGCCAGCAGACCCGGACAGGAGGCTTCACCCCTCCACTTT. Amino acids: CASRPGQEASPLHF.